A selection of T cell receptor beta chains follows, all from one sample in a study of human T cells and chemical hapten exposure. One entry per CDR3 protein results from TCRdb running MiXCR on the RACE reads. The sample carries more than 85,000 distinct CDR3 sequences, roughly 8.5% recorded once. Material: whole blood, obtained in connection with sensitization to the hapten diphenylcyclopropenone (DPC). All receptors derive from a man between 40 and 49 years old with alopecia areata. Some clones in this sample may be carry-over from other donors' samples. CDR3s include the opening cysteine and the closing phenylalanine or tryptophan. Each record gives: V gene, clone size, CDR3 length, D gene, J gene, CDR3 DNA, CDR3 protein. The D gene is left open where the match is weak. The size of a clone is reported for some rows only, either as once, few or many, or as a class for expanded clones.

TRBV7-8	-	15	-	TRBJ1-1	TGTGCCAGCAGCTTAGTTGGCAAGAAGAACACTGAAGCTTTCTTT	CASSLVGKKNTEAFF
TRBV6-2/TRBV6-3	-	14	TRBD1	TRBJ1-1	TGTGCCAGCAGAACGACAGGGGGCGGGTCTGAAGCTTTCTTT	CASRTTGGGSEAFF
TRBV20-1	few	14	TRBD2	TRBJ2-1	TGCAGTGCCATTTTAGCGGGAGGGGGTAATGAGCAGTTCTTC	CSAILAGGGNEQFF
TRBV4-3	-	17	TRBD2	TRBJ2-1	TGCGCCAGCAGCCAAGATAGTAGGGCGGGAGCCAACCGCGGGCAGTTCTTC	CASSQDSRAGANRGQFF
TRBV6-6	many	13	-	TRBJ1-3	TGTGCCAGCAGCGCGGACAGAGGAAACACCATATATTTT	CASSADRGNTIYF
TRBV4-3	-	14	TRBD2	TRBJ2-5	TGCGCCAGCAGCCAAGATCCGGCTAGCGGCGTGGTGTACTTC	CASSQDPASGVVYF
TRBV20-1	-	13	-	TRBJ2-5	TGCAGTGCTACGGACACTCTCCAAGAGACCCAGTACTTC	CSATDTLQETQYF
TRBV20-1	-	14	TRBD1	TRBJ2-7	TGCAGTGCTAGTGTGGGACAGGGGGCCTACGAGCAGTACTTC	CSASVGQGAYEQYF
TRBV6-5	few	13	-	TRBJ2-3	TGTGCCAGCACCCAGAGAACCACAGATACGCAGTATTTT	CASTQRTTDTQYF
TRBV3-1	many	14	-	TRBJ1-2	TGTGCCAGCAGCCAAGAACGAGTAAACTATGGCTACACCTTC	CASSQERVNYGYTF
TRBV4-2	many	15	TRBD1	TRBJ1-1	TGTGCCAGCAGCCAAGGGGCAGGGGGCTGGACTGAAGCTTTCTTT	CASSQGAGGWTEAFF
TRBV7-2	many	11	-	TRBJ2-5	TGTGCCAGCAGCTCGAGAGGGACCCAGTACTTC	CASSSRGTQYF
TRBV5-4	-	15	TRBD2	TRBJ2-7	TGTGCCAGCAGCTTTTCGCGCGGTCTAGCGGGCGAGCAGTACTTC	CASSFSRGLAGEQYF
TRBV28	many	15	-	TRBJ2-3	TGTGCCAGCAGTTTCACACAGGGAAACACAGATACGCAGTATTTT	CASSFTQGNTDTQYF
TRBV19	-	15	TRBD1	TRBJ2-3	TGTGCCAGTAGTAGCCGACAGGGGGCAATAGATACGCAGTATTTT	CASSSRQGAIDTQYF
TRBV7-9	many	14	TRBD1	TRBJ1-1	TGTGCCAGCAGCTCCCCGACAGGGGGGACTGAAGCTTTCTTT	CASSSPTGGTEAFF
TRBV29-1	-	13	TRBD1	TRBJ2-3	TGCAGCGTTGGTGGGACAGGGGCATATACGCAGTATTTT	CSVGGTGAYTQYF
TRBV9	few	16	TRBD2	TRBJ2-3	TGTGCCAGCAGCGTAGCTACAGCGGGAGCCACAGATACGCAGTATTTT	CASSVATAGATDTQYF
TRBV12-3/TRBV12-4	few	16	-	TRBJ1-4	TGTGCCAGCAGTCATCCTGGGGGGGCAGTAAGGGAAAAACTGTTTTTT	CASSHPGGAVREKLFF
TRBV29-1	-	13	-	TRBJ1-2	TGCAGCGTTGATAGACTTACTAACTATGGCTACACCTTC	CSVDRLTNYGYTF
TRBV25-1	-	15	-	TRBJ2-5	TGTGCCAGCGCACCGTCCGGAGGGGTTGAAGAGACCCAGTACTTC	CASAPSGGVEETQYF
TRBV6-1	few	13	-	TRBJ1-1	TGTGCCAGCGGATACAGGGAGGACACTGAAGCTTTCTTT	CASGYREDTEAFF
TRBV5-5	many	13	-	TRBJ1-1	TGTGCCAGCAGCGCCAGGACTCCTTCTGAAGCTTTCTTT	CASSARTPSEAFF
TRBV28	many	11	-	TRBJ2-1	TGTGCCAGCAGTTCCTACAATGAGCAGTTCTTC	CASSSYNEQFF
TRBV11-3	-	15	TRBD2	TRBJ2-1	TGTGCCAGCAGCTTCGGTCGGGGAGGGGACAATGAGCAGTTCTTC	CASSFGRGGDNEQFF